Presented here are 30 T cell receptor beta chains from one specimen sequenced in a study of molecular identifiers for immune sequencing clone quantification. Each CDR3 protein is one row after TCRdb ran MiXCR on the PCR reads. This sample yields some 580,000 distinct CDR3 sequences, of which 25% are seen a single time; about 0.81% belongs to the top ten. The sequenced sample consisted of naive CD8+ T cells from blood, with Jurkat cell RNA spiked in. Stated subset: FACS-sorted CD8+CD4-CCR7+CD45RA+ naive T cells. All receptors come from a human donor in good health. Some libraries in this study had Jurkat cell RNA spiked in.

This chain links TRBV11-2 with TRBJ2-3, with 7 positions matching TRBD2. The germline V gene has CDR1 SGHAT and CDR2 FQNNGV. V lost 1 base to trimming and J lost 4 bases; unmatched junction nucleotides: 8. CDR3 length: 16 amino acids. CDR3 sequence: CASSLGAGGGSDTQYF. CDR3 sequence (DNA): TGTGCCAGCAGCTTAGGGGCTGGGGGAGGGTCAGATACGCAGTATTTT.

This clonotype was observed at least ten times. The CDR3 nucleotides read TGCGCCAGCAGCCACTTAAAGGGACAGGGGGACCCTGAAGCTTTCTTT. Translating it yields CASSHLKGQGDPEAFF. V and J are TRBV4-1 and TRBJ1-1; 11 positions agree with TRBD1. The CDR3 covers 16 residues. The junction had 9 bases not matched to a gene; V was cut back by 3 bases and J by 6 bases. Germline values: CDR1 MGHRA, CDR2 YSYEKL.

This clonotype was seen repeatedly, ten times or more. The genes are TRBV27 and TRBJ2-7, with D perhaps matching TRBD2 (5 bases). Trimming left V 5 bases short and J 2 bases short, with 16 bases between. The CDR3 loop spans 15 amino acids. Germline CDR1 MNHEY, CDR2 SMNVEV (reference sequence). CDR3 in amino acids: CASSPTTSGPYEQYF. CDR3 in DNA: TGTGCCAGCAGTCCCACCACGAGCGGCCCCTACGAGCAGTACTTC.

There are many counts of this clonotype. The rearrangement joins TRBV12-3 or TRBV12-4 to TRBJ2-3; 9 bases agree with TRBD1. With 4 bases clipped from V and 5 bases from J, the junction kept 4 bases outside the gene matches. The CDR3 totals 14 residues. CDR3 coding DNA: TGTGCCAGCAGTTCTAGACAGGGGGAAGATACGCAGTATTTT. Its protein is CASSSRQGEDTQYF.

The J gene is TRBJ1-2, the V gene TRBV6-1; maybe TRBD1 (5 bases). The V end lost 1 base, the J end lost 8 bases, and 11 bases lay between the germline ends. From germline, CDR1 is MNHNS and CDR2 SASEGT. The CDR3 sequence is 13 residues long. This CDR3 reads CASSEDPGEGYTF. In DNA, the CDR3 is TGTGCCAGCAGTGAAGACCCGGGGGAAGGCTACACCTTC.

Points on this clonotype: A single base separates this from a much larger clone, so it may be a read error. The missing conserved phenylalanine or tryptophan at the end of this CDR3 makes a read error likely. This rearrangement joins TRBV5-1 to TRBJ1-6; tentative D call: TRBD1 (6 bases). V lost 2 bases and J lost 8, with 14 bases in between. The CDR3 extends over 15 amino acids. CDR1 is SGHRS, CDR2 YFSETQ, per germline. This CDR3 reads CASSFPGGLDSPLHS. The CDR3 DNA reads TGCGCCAGCAGCTTCCCCGGGGGGCTAGATTCACCCCTCCACTCT.

This chain joins TRBV20-1 and TRBJ1-1; 8 bases fit TRBD1. The CDR3 has 14 residues. V shed 0 bases, J shed 10 bases, and the junction held 10 bases outside the gene matches. Germline-derived CDR1 and CDR2 are DFQATT and SNEGSKA (reference sequence). CDR3 sequence (DNA): TGCAGTGCTAGAGATTCGGAAAACAGGGGGAGAGCTTTCTTT. It yields the protein CSARDSENRGRAFF.

The V gene is TRBV3-2, the J gene TRBJ1-5; the table's TRBD1 call for D was not verified on the DNA. TRBV3-2 is labeled a pseudogene. CDR3 length equals 16 residues. The CDR3 DNA reads TGTGCCAGCAGCCAGGAACAGGGGGTCAGGCCCCAGCCCCAGCATTTT. It codes for CASSQEQGVRPQPQHF.

The chain has TRBV6-2 or TRBV6-3 and TRBJ1-4; D remains ambiguous. Germline CDR1 and CDR2: MNHEY and SVGEGT. This CDR3 region has 15 residues. V was pared by 2 bases and J by 2 bases, with 9 bases between. This chain's CDR3 is CASSYPGITNEKLFF. CDR3 nucleotides: TGTGCCAGCAGTTACCCCGGGATTACTAATGAAAAACTGTTTTTT.

This clonotype occurred many times. The chain carries TRBV24-1 and TRBJ2-3; D may be TRBD1 or TRBD2 (5 bases each). V was shortened by 1 base and J by 6 bases, with 13 bases between the two germline ends. This CDR3 has 15 amino acids. CDR1 is KGHDR, CDR2 SFDVKD, per germline. This chain's CDR3 is CATSDFQGARDTQYF. The CDR3 region has the DNA TGTGCCACCAGTGATTTCCAGGGAGCGAGGGATACGCAGTATTTT.

This clonotype was seen only a few times. This chain links TRBV19 with TRBJ2-1; TRBD2 matches at 7 bases. Trimming cost V 7 bases and J 6 bases; bases outside gene matches: 6. CDR3 length: 13 residues. In germline, CDR1 is LNHDA, CDR2 SQIVND (reference sequence). CDR3: CASMLGGSNEQFF. The DNA for the CDR3 is TGTGCCAGTATGCTGGGCGGGAGCAATGAGCAGTTCTTC.

This clonotype was seen ten or more times. V usage is TRBV14 and J usage is TRBJ1-2; tentatively, D is TRBD1 (6 bases). V was cut by 6 bases and J by 4 bases, with 15 bases left in between. The CDR3 length is 14 residues. CDR1 and CDR2 from the germline V gene are SGHDN and FVKESK. CDR3 loop: CASSRTGSVYGYTF. CDR3 DNA: TGTGCCAGCAGTCGAACAGGGAGCGTCTATGGCTACACCTTC.

Many counts were recorded for this clonotype. DNA for the CDR3: TGTGCCAGTAGTACACAAGTGTCCTCCTACGAGCAGTACTTC. Protein product: CASSTQVSSYEQYF. The V call is TRBV19, the J call TRBJ2-7; no clear D. V lost 4 bases and J lost 0, with 10 bases in between. Germline values: CDR1 LNHDA, CDR2 SQIVND (reference sequence). The CDR3 loop spans 14 amino acids. Full variable domain (remainder filled in from reference TRBV19 and TRBJ2-7): DGGITQSPKYLFRKEGQNVTLSCEQNLNHDAMYWYRQDPGQGLRLIYYSQIVNDFQKGDIAEGYSVSREKKESFPLTVTSAQKNPTAFYLCASSTQVSSYEQYFGPGTRLTVT.

The genes are TRBV2 and TRBJ1-6, with D possibly being TRBD1 (5 bases). V dropped 4 bases and J dropped 5 bases, with 15 bases sitting between them. The CDR3 contains 16 residues. In germline, CDR1 is SNHLY, CDR2 FYNNEI. CDR3 sequence (DNA): TGTGCCAGCAGTGGGGACCAGGGTCGCCATAATTCACCCCTCCACTTT. Its protein product is CASSGDQGRHNSPLHF.

In the case of this clonotype: This may be a read error: a much more frequent sequence differs by one nucleotide. The rearrangement uses TRBV5-1 and TRBJ1-1, with D possibly matching TRBD1 (6 bases). The CDR3 extends over 15 amino acids. Per germline, CDR1 SGHRS and CDR2 YFSETQ. In DNA, the CDR3 is TGCGCCAGCGGCTTGGGGGGCCCTTTGAACACTGAAGCTTTCTTT. This encodes CASGLGGPLNTEAFF. Drawing the rest from reference TRBV5-1 and TRBJ1-1, the complete variable domain is KAGVTQTPRYLIKTRGQQVTLSCSPISGHRSVSWYQQTPGQGLQFLFEYFSETQRNKGNFPGRFSGRQFSNSRSEMNVSTLELGDSALYLCASGLGGPLNTEAFFGQGTRLTVV.

This clonotype was seen only a few times. The rearrangement uses TRBV5-6 and TRBJ2-3; perhaps TRBD1 as D (5 bases). Germline CDR1 reads SGHDT; CDR2 reads YYEEEE. Trimming pared 5 bases from V and 6 bases from J, leaving 13 bases between. The CDR3 spans 13 residues. CDR3 amino acids: CASRPRVLDTQYF. The CDR3 coding sequence is TGTGCCAGCAGACCCAGGGTCTTGGATACGCAGTATTTT.

This clonotype was detected many times. CDR3 amino acids: CASSQNGGWDTDTQYF. The DNA of the CDR3 is TGTGCCAGCAGCCAGAACGGGGGTTGGGACACAGATACGCAGTATTTT. V gene TRBV7-6 combines with J gene TRBJ2-3; possible D gene TRBD2, 6 bases. CDR3 length: 16 amino acids. The V gene's germline CDR1 is SGHVS and CDR2 FNYEAQ. V lost 5 bases, J lost 2 bases, and 17 bases lay in between.

With regard to this clonotype: This may arise from a read error, as a much more abundant clone is one base away. The rearrangement joins TRBV19 to TRBJ1-5, with D tentatively TRBD1 (5 bases). The CDR3 covers 15 residues. Germline values: CDR1 LNHDA, CDR2 SQIVND (reference sequence). Trimming took 3 bases from V and 6 from J, leaving 15 bases between them. The CDR3: CASSIFGTAIQPQHF. In DNA form, the CDR3 reads TGTGCCAGTAGTATTTTCGGGACGGCTATTCAGCCCCAGCATTTT.

This clonotype was detected many times. This chain connects TRBV5-5 to TRBJ1-1, with a tentative D call TRBD1 (6 bases). CDR3 length equals 14 residues. CDR1 and CDR2 (germline): SGHKS, YYEKEE (reference sequence). V lost 5 bases and J lost 4, with 15 bases in between. CDR3 in amino acids: CASRRTGSSTEAFF. The CDR3 DNA is TGTGCCAGCAGGCGTACAGGGAGCAGCACTGAAGCTTTCTTT.

As concerns this clonotype: Given a much more abundant clone one base away, this may be a read error. The chain combines TRBV30 with TRBJ2-6, with a tentative D call TRBD1 (5 bases). The CDR3 consists of 16 residues. The germline CDR1 and CDR2 sequences are GTSNPN and SVGIG (reference sequence). The CDR3: CAWTSSESSGATVLTF. CDR3 DNA: TGTGCCTGGACCTCTAGTGAGTCGTCTGGGGCCACCGTCCTGACTTTC.

The chain uses TRBV7-6 and TRBJ1-1, with D hard to call. Trimming left V 0 bases short and J 4 bases short, with 9 bases between. Germline V gives CDR1 SGHVS, CDR2 FNYEAQ. This CDR3 is built from 14 residues. The CDR3 DNA is TGTGCCAGCAGCTTAGCCGCACCTGCCACTGAAGCTTTCTTT. Its protein is CASSLAAPATEAFF.

With regard to this clonotype: Given a much more abundant clone one base away, this may be a read error. The chain joins TRBV24-1 to TRBJ2-2; D is undetermined. Trimming left V 8 bases short and J 6 bases short, with 18 bases between. Germline loops: CDR1 KGHDR, CDR2 SFDVKD. The length of the CDR3 is 15 residues. CDR3 residues: CATTKGRTFSGELFF. The CDR3 nucleotides read TGTGCCACCACGAAGGGTCGGACCTTTTCCGGGGAGCTGTTTTTT.

This rearrangement joins TRBV6-2 or TRBV6-3 to TRBJ2-5; possible D gene TRBD1, 6 bases. This CDR3 is built from 13 residues. V dropped 5 bases and J dropped 2 bases, with 9 bases sitting between them. Per the germline V gene, CDR1 is MNHEY and CDR2 is SVGEGT. For the CDR3, the DNA is TGTGCCAGCAGTGGACAGATTCAAGAGACCCAGTACTTC. As protein: CASSGQIQETQYF.

The V and J genes are TRBV18 and TRBJ1-2; 9 bases fit TRBD1. CDR1 is KGHSH, CDR2 LQKENI, per germline. J lost 4 bases, V lost 0 bases, and 3 bases had no gene match. The CDR3 length is 15 residues. CDR3 residues: CASSPPGQGSYGYTF. The CDR3 nucleotides read TGTGCCAGCTCACCACCCGGACAGGGGTCCTATGGCTACACCTTC.

The chain combines TRBV10-3 with TRBJ1-4; TRBD1 aligns across 10 bases. Germline lookup yields CDR1 ENHRY and CDR2 SYGVKD. With 6 bases clipped from V and 5 bases from J, the junction kept 6 bases outside the gene matches. The CDR3 length is 15 residues. CDR3 residues: CAIRAPGQGNEKLFF. The CDR3 DNA reads TGTGCCATCAGAGCCCCGGGACAGGGGAATGAAAAACTGTTTTTT.

This chain joins TRBV19 and TRBJ2-2; D gene uncertain. CDR1 is LNHDA and CDR2 is SQIVND in the germline V gene (reference sequence). V lost 6 bases and J 4 bases, leaving 6 bases between the germline ends. CDR3 length: 12 amino acids. The CDR3 DNA reads as TGTGCCAGTAGGGACGGCACCGGGGAGCTGTTTTTT. This gives the protein CASRDGTGELFF.

This sequence joins TRBV27 and TRBJ2-7; no definite D call. Germline CDR1 and CDR2: MNHEY and SMNVEV (reference sequence). The CDR3 covers 16 residues. The V and J ends lost 2 bases and 0 bases respectively, with 14 bases between them. CDR3: CASSLTGPWVSYEQYF. For the CDR3, the DNA is TGTGCCAGCAGTTTAACCGGACCGTGGGTCTCCTACGAGCAGTACTTC.

This clonotype was counted between two and nine times. V and J are TRBV14 and TRBJ1-4; D remains unclear. V shed 1 base and J shed 7 bases, with 10 bases lying between them. The germline V gene has CDR1 SGHDN and CDR2 FVKESK. There are 14 residues in the CDR3. Here the CDR3 reads CASSQVRGIEKLFF. As DNA, the CDR3 is TGTGCCAGCAGCCAAGTCCGAGGCATTGAAAAACTGTTTTTT. The full variable domain, completed using reference TRBV14 and TRBJ1-4, is EAGVTQFPSHSVIEKGQTVTLRCDPISGHDNLYWYRRVMGKEIKFLLHFVKESKQDESGMPNNRFLAERTGGTYSTLKVQPAELEDSGVYFCASSQVRGIEKLFFGSGTQLSVL.

This clonotype was detected many times. V and J are TRBV2 and TRBJ1-1, with D possibly matching TRBD1 (6 bases). The CDR3 sequence is 16 residues long. The ends were cut back, 1 base at V and 3 bases at J, with 15 bases in the middle. The germline CDR1 and CDR2 sequences are SNHLY and FYNNEI. The CDR3 nucleotides read TGTGCCAGCAGTGAAGGACAGGAAGGGATTGACACTGAAGCTTTCTTT. As protein: CASSEGQEGIDTEAFF. The full variable domain, with the rest looked up from reference TRBV2 and TRBJ1-1, is EPEVTQTPSHQVTQMGQEVILRCVPISNHLYFYWYRQILGQKVEFLVSFYNNEISEKSEIFDDQFSVERPDGSNFTLKIRSTKLEDSAMYFCASSEGQEGIDTEAFFGQGTRLTVV.

This clonotype was seen more than once but under ten times. The J gene is TRBJ2-5, the V gene TRBV29-1; D possibly corresponds to TRBD1 (5 bases). This CDR3 is built from 14 residues. Germline loops: CDR1 SQVTM, CDR2 ANQGSEA. Between the trimmed V and J ends, which lost 6 bases and 1 base, there was a span of 15 bases. CDR3 amino acids: CSVYTWTSQETQYF. The CDR3 DNA sequence: TGCAGCGTCTACACCTGGACAAGCCAAGAGACCCAGTACTTC.